A selection of T cell receptor beta chains follows, all from one sample in a study of shared clonotypes between healthy human individuals. Libraries were prepared by immunoSEQ multiplex PCR; TCRdb keeps only in-frame clonotypes and omits some of them. The sample has some 700,000 clones; around 91% are singletons. Sequencing used memory CD8+ T cells from PBMCs. These receptor sequences come from a man aged 18 to 29 in good health. Some clones in this sample may be carry-over from other donors' samples. CDR3s include the opening cysteine and the closing phenylalanine or tryptophan. D genes are given only for firm matches. Size is omitted from some rows. Given values are once, few, many or a class for expanded clones.

D,J,size,V,DNA,CDR3
NA,TRBJ2-5,NA,TRBV28,TGTGCCAGCAGATACCGGGGAAGACGCCAAGAGACCCAGTACTTC,CASRYRGRRQETQYF
NA,TRBJ1-2,NA,TRBV4-3,TGCGCCAGCAGCCATACATCCTATGGCTACACCTTC,CASSHTSYGYTF
TRBD2,TRBJ2-5,NA,TRBV2,TGTGCCAGCAAAACCCACGGGAGGCTAGAGACCCAGTACTTC,CASKTHGRLETQYF
NA,TRBJ2-7,NA,TRBV6-1,TGTGCCAGCAGTGATAGGCAATTGGGGGAGCAGTACTTC,CASSDRQLGEQYF
NA,TRBJ2-2,once,TRBV7-9,TGTGCCAGCAGCCCTTTGGGTCCGGGCACCGGGGAGCTGTTTTTT,CASSPLGPGTGELFF
TRBD2,TRBJ2-1,NA,TRBV7-3,TGTGCCAGCAGCCCATCGAGGGAGGGCCTTTCGGTTGAGCAGTTCTTC,CASSPSREGLSVEQFF
NA,TRBJ2-7,NA,TRBV6-5,TGTGCCAGCAGTTACTCACGGGACGAGCAGTACTTC,CASSYSRDEQYF
NA,TRBJ1-1,few,TRBV7-9,TGTGCCAGCAGCTTCTCCGATAACACTGAAGCTTTCTTT,CASSFSDNTEAFF
NA,TRBJ2-2,NA,TRBV27,TGTGCCAGCAGTTTTTGGCGGGCGAACACCGGGGAGCTGTTTTTT,CASSFWRANTGELFF
TRBD1,TRBJ1-2,NA,TRBV4-3,TGCGCCAGCAGCCAAGTACAGGGGAGGCATGGCTACACCTTC,CASSQVQGRHGYTF
NA,TRBJ2-2,NA,TRBV19,TGTGCCAGTAGACGAGCCAACACCGGGGAGCTGTTTTTT,CASRRANTGELFF
NA,TRBJ1-1,NA,TRBV19,TGTGCCAGTAGTATAGCCCCCTACACTGAAGCTTTCTTT,CASSIAPYTEAFF